This TCR beta chain was profiled in a study of T-cell reconstitution after alpha-beta-depleted transplantation in children. TCRbeta library preparation incorporated unique molecular identifiers. One entry per CDR3 protein, called by TCRdb with MiXCR from the PCR reads. The sample records over 200,000 distinct CDR3 sequences, about 8.7% being singletons. The study, taken as a whole, reports: Surviving recipient cells, namely T cells and thymic progenitors, were the source of high day-60 TCRbeta diversity in some patients. The origin of alpha-beta T cells about two months after transplant was reportedly several hundred expanded graft clones.

This clonotype was seen many times. Its antigen is unidentified. The junction had 9 bases not matched to a gene; V was cut back by 5 bases and J by 0 bases. The CDR3 runs 16 residues. The source was PBMCs, mostly from graft donor cells, collected 360 days after TCRalphabeta/CD19-depleted stem cell transplant. J is TRBJ2-7 and V is TRBV12-3 or TRBV12-4, with 8 bases matching TRBD1. The clonotype was recovered from a male patient aged 2 to 9 who had a stem cell transplant for acute myeloid leukemia, so the T cells may come from the graft donor. CDR3 residues: CASSTRGDRYSYEQYF. The CDR3 DNA follows: TGTGCCAGCAGTACCCGCGGGGACAGGTACTCCTACGAGCAGTACTTC.